One and the same sample provided the 2 T cell receptor beta chains below, sequenced in a study of T cell changes during pregnancy in multiple sclerosis. TCRdb keeps only in-frame clones here, not all; method: immunoSEQ multiplex PCR. The sample lists around 30,000 clones; about 90% were seen once. The sequencing used CD8+ T cells from peripheral blood mononuclear cells, collected in the third trimester of pregnancy. The receptor set was obtained from a female donor with multiple sclerosis, enrolled in a pregnancy study.

J is TRBJ1-2 and V is TRBV19; 7 bases match TRBD1. CDR1 is LNHDA and CDR2 is SQIVND in the germline V gene (reference sequence). V shed 0 bases, J shed 3 bases, and the junction held 7 bases outside the gene matches. CDR3 length equals 16 residues. CDR3 amino acids: CASSIDQGGQDYGYTF. CDR3 sequence (DNA): TGTGCCAGTAGTATAGATCAAGGCGGACAGGACTATGGCTACACCTTC.

The chain carries TRBV2 and TRBJ2-2; 10 bases are shared with TRBD2. V lost 4 bases, J lost 4 bases, and 6 bases stayed unmatched. The CDR3 contains 16 residues. Germline CDR1 SNHLY, CDR2 FYNNEI. CDR3 region: CASSAERGGPTGELFF. CDR3 DNA sequence: TGTGCCAGCAGTGCAGAGCGGGGGGGCCCCACCGGGGAGCTGTTTTTT.